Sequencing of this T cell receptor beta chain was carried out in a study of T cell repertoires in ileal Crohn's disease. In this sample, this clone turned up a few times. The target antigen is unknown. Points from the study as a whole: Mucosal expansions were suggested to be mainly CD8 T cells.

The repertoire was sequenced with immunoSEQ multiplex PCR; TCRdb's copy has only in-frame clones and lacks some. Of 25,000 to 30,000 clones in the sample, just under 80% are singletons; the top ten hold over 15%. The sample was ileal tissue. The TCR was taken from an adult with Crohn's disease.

Here the CDR3 DNA reads TGCGCCAGCAGCTTTAACAGGGGGCCCTACGAGCAGTACTTC. Its protein is CASSFNRGPYEQYF. The genes are TRBV5-1 and TRBJ2-7, with 9 bases identical to TRBD1. V lost 2 bases and J lost 2; bases outside the gene matches: 2. The length of the CDR3 is 14 residues. Germline CDR1 and CDR2: SGHRS and YFSETQ.